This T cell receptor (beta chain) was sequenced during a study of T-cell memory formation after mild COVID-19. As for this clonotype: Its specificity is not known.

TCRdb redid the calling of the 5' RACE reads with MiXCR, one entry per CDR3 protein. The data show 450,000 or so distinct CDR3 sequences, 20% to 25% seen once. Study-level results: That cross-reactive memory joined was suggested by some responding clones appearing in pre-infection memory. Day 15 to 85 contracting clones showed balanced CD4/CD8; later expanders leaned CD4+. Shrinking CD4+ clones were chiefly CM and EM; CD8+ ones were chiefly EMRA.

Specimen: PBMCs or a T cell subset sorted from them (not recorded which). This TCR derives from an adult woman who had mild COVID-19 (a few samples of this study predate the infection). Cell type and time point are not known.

The CDR3 nucleotides are TGCAGCGTTGACCAGGGGATCGATGGCTACACCTTC. Translating gives CSVDQGIDGYTF. The chain carries TRBV29-1 and TRBJ1-2, with D perhaps matching TRBD1 (6 bases). The CDR3 has 12 amino acids. V was pared by 3 bases and J by 6 bases, with 11 bases between. CDR1 is SQVTM and CDR2 is ANQGSEA in the germline V gene.